A single sample is the source of the 22 T cell receptor beta chains below, sequenced in a study of blood T cell repertoires in COVID-19. TCRdb's copy holds only in-frame clones and misses some; the assay was immunoSEQ multiplex PCR. This sample has 230,000 or so clones; roughly 89% occur once, and the top ten carry approximately 4.6%. Sequencing input: peripheral blood. All receptors derive from a middle-aged woman who had recovered from COVID-19.

The chain has TRBV19 and TRBJ1-4; D gene unclear. V dropped 5 bases and J dropped 5 bases, with 18 bases sitting between them. Germline V gene lookup returns CDR1 LNHDA and CDR2 SQIVND (reference sequence). CDR3 length: 16 residues. The CDR3 is CASSDLFGSGNEKLFF. CDR3 in DNA: TGTGCCAGTAGTGACCTATTTGGATCGGGGAATGAAAAACTGTTTTTT.

CDR3 sequence: CASKRSVPSTNEKLFF. The CDR3 DNA reads TGTGCCAGCAAAAGGAGCGTCCCCTCAACTAATGAAAAACTGTTTTTT. This rearrangement joins TRBV2 to TRBJ1-4; no firm D call. Germline V gene lookup returns CDR1 SNHLY and CDR2 FYNNEI. The CDR3 extends over 16 amino acids. Trimming took 7 bases from V and 0 from J, leaving 15 bases between them.

The chain couples TRBV21-1 to TRBJ1-2; TRBD1 was called by the table and not checked on the DNA. TRBV21-1 is a known pseudogene. CDR3 length: 16 amino acids. CDR3 coding DNA: TGTGCCAGCAGCAAAGTAAGGGACAGCAATAACTATGGCTACACCTTC. Translation: CASSKVRDSNNYGYTF.

The chain couples TRBV18 to TRBJ2-2; a possible D gene is TRBD1 (6 bases). V was trimmed by 0 bases and J by 4 bases, leaving 9 bases between them. The CDR3 contains 15 residues. Per the germline V gene, CDR1 is KGHSH and CDR2 is LQKENI. The CDR3 DNA reads TGTGCCAGCTCACCACCCCCAGGGGTCACCGGGGAGCTGTTTTTT. This sequence encodes CASSPPPGVTGELFF.

This clone was observed once. The rearrangement joins TRBV7-9 to TRBJ1-2, with TRBD1 matching 7 bases. After removal of 6 bases from V and 8 bases from J, the junction contained 12 bases not matched to a gene. Germline CDR1 reads SEHNR; CDR2 reads FQNEAQ (reference sequence). There are 14 residues in the CDR3. The CDR3 loop reads CASRPTGTEGGYTF. CDR3 bases: TGTGCCAGCAGGCCAACCGGGACAGAAGGAGGCTACACCTTC.

The chain employs TRBV3-1 (or the pseudogene TRBV3-2) and TRBJ1-3, with unresolved D. Looked up from germline, CDR1 is LGHDT and CDR2 is YNNKEL (reference sequence). Trimming removed 1 base from V and 0 bases from J, with 16 bases in between. The CDR3 is made up of 18 amino acids. The CDR3 protein is CASSQGSRALSSGNTIYF. CDR3 bases: TGTGCCAGCAGCCAAGGGTCCAGAGCGTTGAGCTCTGGAAACACCATATATTTT.

V and J are TRBV18 and TRBJ2-3, with TRBD2 matching over 8 bases. V gave up 1 base and J gave up 2 bases; unmatched junction bases: 5. This CDR3 comprises 16 residues. The germline V gene has CDR1 KGHSH and CDR2 LQKENI. The CDR3 protein is CASSPLAGGYTDTQYF. The CDR3 coding sequence is TGTGCCAGCTCACCACTCGCGGGGGGATACACAGATACGCAGTATTTT. The whole variable domain, remainder taken from reference TRBV18 and TRBJ2-3, is NAGVMQNPRHLVRRRGQEARLRCSPMKGHSHVYWYRQLPEEGLKFMVYLQKENIIDESGMPKERFSAEFPKEGPSILRIQQVVRGDSAAYFCASSPLAGGYTDTQYFGPGTRLTVL.

The gene calls are TRBV28 and TRBJ2-1; 12 positions agree with TRBD2. CDR1 MDHEN and CDR2 SYDVKM come from the germline V gene. Trimming cost V 3 bases and J 6 bases; bases outside gene matches: 9. The CDR3 sequence is 17 residues long. CDR3 in amino acids: CASSLASGREATNEQFF. The DNA for the CDR3 is TGTGCCAGCAGTTTGGCTAGCGGGAGGGAAGCCACCAATGAGCAGTTCTTC.

The V gene is TRBV19, the J gene TRBJ2-2; possible D gene TRBD2, 5 bases. The ends were cut back, 6 bases at V and 3 bases at J, with 14 bases in the middle. Germline V CDR1 and CDR2: LNHDA, SQIVND (reference sequence). The CDR3 spans 15 residues. The CDR3 DNA sequence: TGTGCCAGTAGAAGAGGACTTTCTGACACCGGGGAGCTGTTTTTT. Amino acids: CASRRGLSDTGELFF.

V usage is TRBV12-3 or TRBV12-4 and J usage is TRBJ1-2; 7 bases match TRBD1. The CDR3 has 13 residues. The V gene end was trimmed by 8 bases and the J gene end by 0 bases; junction bases not matched to a gene: 3. DNA of the CDR3: TGTGCCAGCTCCAGGGGGGCTAACTATGGCTACACCTTC. This encodes CASSRGANYGYTF.

This CDR3 reads CASSLTGTENTEAFF. CDR3 DNA: TGTGCCAGCTCACTAACCGGGACAGAGAACACTGAAGCTTTCTTT. The V and J genes are TRBV18 and TRBJ1-1; 7 bases map to TRBD1. J gave up 1 base and V 4 bases, and 6 bases lay outside the gene matches. Looked up from germline, CDR1 is KGHSH and CDR2 is LQKENI. The CDR3 loop spans 15 amino acids.

This clone was recorded once. In DNA form, the CDR3 reads TGTGCCAGCAGCTCACAGGATCGCCGGACCGGGGAGCTGTTTTTT. It encodes CASSSQDRRTGELFF. The gene calls are TRBV7-9 and TRBJ2-2; perhaps TRBD1 as D (5 bases). V was shortened by 4 bases and J by 5 bases, with 14 bases between the two germline ends. The CDR3 has 15 amino acids. Germline V lookup: CDR1 SEHNR, CDR2 FQNEAQ (reference sequence). Supplemented by reference TRBV7-9 and TRBJ2-2, the full variable domain reads DTGVSQNPRHKITKRGQNVTFRCDPISEHNRLYWYRQTLGQGPEFLTYFQNEAQLEKSRLLSDRFSAERPKGSFSTLEIQRTEQGDSAMYLCASSSQDRRTGELFFGEGSRLTVL.

The chain joins TRBV15 to TRBJ1-1, with a possible D match to TRBD1 (6 bases). This CDR3 comprises 17 residues. In germline, CDR1 is LNHNV, CDR2 YYDKDF (reference sequence). The V and J ends lost 5 bases and 11 bases respectively, with 30 bases between them. CDR3 loop: CATSGGQGFLVNSPAFF. Here the CDR3 DNA reads TGTGCCACCAGCGGGGGCCAGGGATTCTTGGTTAATAGCCCGGCTTTCTTT.

The chain uses TRBV2 and TRBJ1-5; 7 bases map to TRBD1. CDR3 length equals 14 residues. Per the germline V gene, CDR1 is SNHLY and CDR2 is FYNNEI. The J segment lost 8 bases and the V segment lost 1 base, leaving 5 bases of the junction unmatched. DNA of the CDR3: TGTGCCAGCAGTGAAGTAGGGGGCGGGGAGCCCCAGCATTTT. It encodes CASSEVGGGEPQHF.

This chain uses TRBV27 with TRBJ2-7, with D possibly being TRBD2 (7 bases). Per germline, CDR1 MNHEY and CDR2 SMNVEV (reference sequence). Trimming removed 1 base from V and 0 bases from J, with 10 bases in between. The CDR3 runs to 15 residues. The CDR3 is CASSLLGGLSYEQYF. The CDR3 bases are TGTGCCAGCAGTTTATTGGGGGGGCTCTCCTACGAGCAGTACTTC.

The chain couples TRBV27 to TRBJ1-6, with D perhaps matching TRBD1 (6 bases). Trimming took off 5 bases at V and 7 bases at J, with 18 bases between the two ends. Germline V lookup: CDR1 MNHEY, CDR2 SMNVEV (reference sequence). This CDR3 is 16 amino acids long. CDR3 in amino acids: CASSPRGAFSNSPLHF. CDR3 nucleotides: TGTGCCAGCAGTCCCCGGGGGGCGTTTTCGAATTCACCCCTCCACTTT.

V gene TRBV6-6 combines with J gene TRBJ1-1, with D possibly being TRBD1 (6 bases). V lost 2 bases and J lost 3, with 13 bases in between. This CDR3 contains 15 residues. Per germline, CDR1 MNHNY and CDR2 SVGAGI (reference sequence). For the CDR3, the DNA is TGTGCCAGCAGTTACGGTGGGGGCTCCGACACTGAAGCTTTCTTT. It yields the protein CASSYGGGSDTEAFF.

This chain uses TRBV4-1 with TRBJ2-7; D unclear. The ends were cut back, 0 bases at V and 2 bases at J, with 11 bases in the middle. The CDR3 has 15 amino acids. Per the germline V gene, CDR1 is MGHRA and CDR2 is YSYEKL. CDR3 residues: CASSQDPGLTYEQYF. The CDR3 nucleotides are TGCGCCAGCAGCCAAGATCCGGGTCTCACCTACGAGCAGTACTTC.

This chain connects TRBV5-1 to TRBJ2-5, with 7 bases fitting TRBD1. CDR3 length: 15 residues. CDR1 is SGHRS, CDR2 YFSETQ, per germline. J gave up 2 bases and V 1 base, and 5 bases lay outside the gene matches. The CDR3 nucleotides read TGCGCCAGCAGCTTGATAGGACAGGCTCAAGAGACCCAGTACTTC. It is translated as CASSLIGQAQETQYF.

The chain has TRBV5-4 and TRBJ1-2; 8 bases line up with TRBD1. Germline V gene sequence: CDR1 SGHNT, CDR2 YYREEE (reference sequence). CDR3 size: 13 residues. The trim removed 4 bases at V and 8 bases at J, leaving 7 bases unmatched. The CDR3 spells CASSQQGVDGYTF. The CDR3 nucleotides are TGTGCCAGCAGCCAACAGGGGGTGGACGGCTACACCTTC.

The V and J genes are TRBV9 and TRBJ1-6; the D is unclear. With 2 bases removed from V and 6 bases from J, the gap between germline ends came to 12 bases. This CDR3 has 15 amino acids. CDR1 is SGDLS and CDR2 is YYNGEE in the germline V gene. The CDR3 DNA is TGTGCCAGCAGCGTGAGGGCAGGCTCTAATTCACCCCTCCACTTT. It yields the protein CASSVRAGSNSPLHF.

V is TRBV4-3 and J is TRBJ2-6, with D possibly being TRBD2 (5 bases). V was cut by 3 bases and J by 3 bases, with 6 bases left in between. This CDR3 comprises 14 residues. Germline assignment: CDR1 LGHNA and CDR2 YSLEER. The CDR3 bases are TGCGCCAGCAGCCATAGCGTTGGGGCCAACGTCCTGACTTTC. Amino acids: CASSHSVGANVLTF.